Included here is one T cell receptor beta chain sequence, with context. Its specificity is not known. This entry is derived from a study of cytomegalovirus exposure and HLA in healthy donors. At the level of the study: Sequencing of 150 million to 200 million T cells in an earlier analysis found about 120 million unique TCR beta sequences. Among the roughly 400 genotyped donors, 70% to 85% were placed in the Caucasian-associated ancestry cluster. General study results and limits: Common viral pathogens seemed, in a later analysis, to connect with several of the most significant clusters. Cytomegalovirus-associated status was assigned to 164 TCR beta chains.

Trimming removed 5 bases from V and 11 bases from J; junction bases left unmatched: 9. In germline, CDR1 is SGDLS, CDR2 YYNGEE. The CDR3 totals 14 residues. The primer mix had 60 Vbeta and 13 Jbeta primers. The table came from immunoSEQ multiplex PCR; TCRdb's copy has only in-frame clones and leaves some out. The sample contains some 160,000 clones, 68% of which appear only once. Source material: PBMCs. The genes are TRBV9 and TRBJ1-6, with TRBD1 identical over 8 bases. The sequence was obtained from a man in his sixties in good health and CMV-seronegative. The CDR3 nucleotides read TGTGCCAGCAGTAGGGGAGGGGGACAGGCACCCCTCCACTTT. This sequence encodes CASSRGGGQAPLHF.